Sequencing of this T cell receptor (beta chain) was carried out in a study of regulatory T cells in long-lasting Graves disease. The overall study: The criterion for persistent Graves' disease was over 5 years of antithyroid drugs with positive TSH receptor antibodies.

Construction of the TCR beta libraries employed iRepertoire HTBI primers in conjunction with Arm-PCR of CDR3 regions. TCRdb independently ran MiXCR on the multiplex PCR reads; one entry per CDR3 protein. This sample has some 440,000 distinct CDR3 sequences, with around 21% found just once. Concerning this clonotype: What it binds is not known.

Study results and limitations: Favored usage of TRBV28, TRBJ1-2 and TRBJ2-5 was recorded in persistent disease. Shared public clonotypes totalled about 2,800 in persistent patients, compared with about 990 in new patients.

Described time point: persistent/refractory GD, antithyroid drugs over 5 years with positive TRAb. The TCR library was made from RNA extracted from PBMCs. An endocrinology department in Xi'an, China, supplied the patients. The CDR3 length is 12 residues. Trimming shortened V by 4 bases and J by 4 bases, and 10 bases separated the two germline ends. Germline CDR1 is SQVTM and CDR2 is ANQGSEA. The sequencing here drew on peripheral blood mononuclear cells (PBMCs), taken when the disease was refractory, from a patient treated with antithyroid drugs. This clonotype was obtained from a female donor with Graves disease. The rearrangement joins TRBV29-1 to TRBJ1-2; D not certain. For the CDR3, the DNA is TGCAGCGTTGGGTCCGGAATCTATGGCTACACCTTC. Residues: CSVGSGIYGYTF. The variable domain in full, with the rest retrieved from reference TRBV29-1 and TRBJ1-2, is SAVISQKPSRDICQRGTSLTIQCQVDSQVTMMFWYRQQPGQSLTLIATANQGSEATYESGFVIDKFPISRPNLTFSTLTVSNMSPEDSSIYLCSVGSGIYGYTFGSGTRLTVV.